Listed below are T cell receptor beta chains from one sample, sequenced in a study of cytomegalovirus exposure and HLA in healthy donors. Here immunoSEQ multiplex PCR was the method, and the copy in TCRdb shows in-frame clones only, minus some. The sample lists around 200,000 clones, 80% occurring once. The sequenced material came from PBMCs. The receptors were gathered from a boy younger than 18 in good health and CMV-seronegative. The CDR3 runs from the conserved cysteine through the conserved F or W. The order of the fields is CDR3 length, D gene, V gene, J gene, clone size, CDR3 DNA, CDR3 protein. D genes are given only for firm matches. Not all rows give a size; the values are once, few, many and, for expanded clones, a class.

cdr3_length: 13
d_call: TRBD1
v_call: TRBV2
j_call: TRBJ2-7
clone_size: .
cdr3_nt: TGTGCCAGCAGGGGGACAGGGACCTACGAGCAGTACTTC
cdr3_aa: CASRGTGTYEQYF

cdr3_length: 16
d_call: TRBD1
v_call: TRBV30
j_call: TRBJ1-1
clone_size: .
cdr3_nt: TGTGCCTGCGTGACTTTGTCGATAACAGGGGGTTTGACGGCTTTCTTT
cdr3_aa: CACVTLSITGGLTAFF

cdr3_length: 14
d_call: TRBD1
v_call: TRBV10-3
j_call: TRBJ2-7
clone_size: few
cdr3_nt: TGTGCCATCACCGCTACAGGGGGCGAGAACGAGCAGTACTTC
cdr3_aa: CAITATGGENEQYF

cdr3_length: 13
d_call: .
v_call: TRBV13
j_call: TRBJ1-1
clone_size: .
cdr3_nt: TGTGCCAGCAGCGCATACAGCTACACTGAAGCTTTCTTT
cdr3_aa: CASSAYSYTEAFF

cdr3_length: 16
d_call: TRBD2
v_call: TRBV19
j_call: TRBJ2-1
clone_size: .
cdr3_nt: TGTGCCAGTAGTCTTCTTACGGGGGGGTCCTACAATGAGCAGTTCTTC
cdr3_aa: CASSLLTGGSYNEQFF

cdr3_length: 16
d_call: TRBD1
v_call: TRBV7-8
j_call: TRBJ1-5
clone_size: .
cdr3_nt: TGTGCCAGCAGCGTAATGGGACAGGGGGCGATTCAGCCCCAGCATTTT
cdr3_aa: CASSVMGQGAIQPQHF

cdr3_length: 12
d_call: TRBD1
v_call: TRBV30
j_call: TRBJ2-5
clone_size: .
cdr3_nt: TGTGCCTGGGACAGGGGCCCAGAGACCCAGTACTTC
cdr3_aa: CAWDRGPETQYF

cdr3_length: 16
d_call: TRBD2
v_call: TRBV5-1
j_call: TRBJ2-1
clone_size: .
cdr3_nt: TGCGCCAGCAGCCCCAGTGCGGGGGTCTCCTACAATGAGCAGTTCTTC
cdr3_aa: CASSPSAGVSYNEQFF

cdr3_length: 18
d_call: TRBD1
v_call: TRBV10-2
j_call: TRBJ2-7
clone_size: .
cdr3_nt: TGCGCAGCGGGCGGCCGACCGGGACAGGGGACGTCGGACGGCGAGCAGTACTTC
cdr3_aa: CAAGGRPGQGTSDGEQYF

cdr3_length: 14
d_call: TRBD1
v_call: TRBV6-5
j_call: TRBJ1-4
clone_size: few
cdr3_nt: TGTGCCAGCGGGTCTGACAGGGGAGGGGGAAAACTGTTTTTT
cdr3_aa: CASGSDRGGGKLFF

cdr3_length: 12
d_call: .
v_call: TRBV10-3
j_call: TRBJ2-3
clone_size: few
cdr3_nt: TGTGCCATCAGTGTCCGGTGGGATACGCAGTATTTT
cdr3_aa: CAISVRWDTQYF

cdr3_length: 13
d_call: .
v_call: TRBV6-6
j_call: TRBJ1-6
clone_size: few
cdr3_nt: TGTGCCAGCAGTTACAACAGGGATTCACCCCTCCACTTT
cdr3_aa: CASSYNRDSPLHF

cdr3_length: 17
d_call: TRBD1
v_call: TRBV9
j_call: TRBJ2-2
clone_size: .
cdr3_nt: TGTGCCAGCAGCGTCAATTGGGGGACAGGGGACACCGGGGAGCTGTTTTTT
cdr3_aa: CASSVNWGTGDTGELFF

cdr3_length: 15
d_call: .
v_call: TRBV7-2
j_call: TRBJ1-5
clone_size: .
cdr3_nt: TGTGCCAGCAGCAAGGAGAATTCGCGGAATCAGCCCCAGCATTTT
cdr3_aa: CASSKENSRNQPQHF

cdr3_length: 15
d_call: .
v_call: TRBV7-3
j_call: TRBJ1-1
clone_size: few
cdr3_nt: TGTGCCAGCAGCACCACCGGTTCTCTGAACACTGAAGCTTTCTTT
cdr3_aa: CASSTTGSLNTEAFF

cdr3_length: 15
d_call: .
v_call: TRBV7-9
j_call: TRBJ1-4
clone_size: few
cdr3_nt: TGTGCCAGCAGCTTAAGTTCCGCGCGGAATGAAAAACTGTTTTTT
cdr3_aa: CASSLSSARNEKLFF

cdr3_length: 16
d_call: .
v_call: TRBV14
j_call: TRBJ1-5
clone_size: .
cdr3_nt: TGTGCCAGCAGCCTTGGCCCTCCGTCAGGCAATCAGCCCCAGCATTTT
cdr3_aa: CASSLGPPSGNQPQHF

cdr3_length: 15
d_call: .
v_call: TRBV7-2
j_call: TRBJ2-3
clone_size: .
cdr3_nt: TGTGCCAGCAGCTTAGAGCGGATGTCCACAGATACGCAGTATTTT
cdr3_aa: CASSLERMSTDTQYF

cdr3_length: 14
d_call: TRBD1
v_call: TRBV5-1
j_call: TRBJ1-4
clone_size: .
cdr3_nt: TGCGCCAGCAGCTCTCAGGGGGCCTGGGAAAAACTGTTTTTT
cdr3_aa: CASSSQGAWEKLFF

cdr3_length: 15
d_call: TRBD2
v_call: TRBV7-9
j_call: TRBJ2-7
clone_size: .
cdr3_nt: TGTGCCAGCAGCCTGGGGGCGGGGGGGTTCTACGAGCAGTACTTC
cdr3_aa: CASSLGAGGFYEQYF

cdr3_length: 16
d_call: TRBD2
v_call: TRBV10-3
j_call: TRBJ2-4
clone_size: .
cdr3_nt: TGTGCCAGTGCCTTAAGTTTTCCTAGCGGGGGAAACATTCAGTACTTC
cdr3_aa: CASALSFPSGGNIQYF

cdr3_length: 15
d_call: TRBD1
v_call: TRBV2
j_call: TRBJ2-7
clone_size: once
cdr3_nt: TGTGCCAGCAGTGAGCCCTCAGGGGGACCCTACGAGCAGTACTTC
cdr3_aa: CASSEPSGGPYEQYF

cdr3_length: 15
d_call: .
v_call: TRBV9
j_call: TRBJ2-1
clone_size: .
cdr3_nt: TGTGCCAGCAGCGTAGGGGGGGGCTCTTACAATGAGCAGTTCTTC
cdr3_aa: CASSVGGGSYNEQFF

cdr3_length: 13
d_call: .
v_call: TRBV30
j_call: TRBJ1-1
clone_size: .
cdr3_nt: TGTGCCTGGAGTGGCGGTGGGAACACTGAAGCTTTCTTT
cdr3_aa: CAWSGGGNTEAFF

cdr3_length: 13
d_call: .
v_call: TRBV5-1
j_call: TRBJ2-5
clone_size: .
cdr3_nt: TGCGCCAGCAGCTTGCAGGGGGGAAGGGAGCAGTACTTC
cdr3_aa: CASSLQGGREQYF

cdr3_length: 13
d_call: .
v_call: TRBV5-1
j_call: TRBJ1-5
clone_size: .
cdr3_nt: TGCGCCAGCAGCTTGGAGACTAATCAGCCCCAGCATTTT
cdr3_aa: CASSLETNQPQHF

cdr3_length: 17
d_call: TRBD1
v_call: TRBV4-1
j_call: TRBJ2-3
clone_size: .
cdr3_nt: TGCGCCAGCAGCCAAGACCCGGACAGGGGTATAGGAGATACGCAGTATTTT
cdr3_aa: CASSQDPDRGIGDTQYF

cdr3_length: 14
d_call: .
v_call: TRBV7-2
j_call: TRBJ2-7
clone_size: .
cdr3_nt: TGTGCCAGCAGCTTAGCTAGCGGCTCCTACGAGCAGTACTTC
cdr3_aa: CASSLASGSYEQYF

cdr3_length: 13
d_call: .
v_call: TRBV7-6
j_call: TRBJ2-2
clone_size: .
cdr3_nt: TGTGCCGGCAGCTTTCAGGTAGCCGGGGAGCTGTTTTTT
cdr3_aa: CAGSFQVAGELFF

cdr3_length: 14
d_call: TRBD1
v_call: TRBV6-1
j_call: TRBJ2-7
clone_size: .
cdr3_nt: TGTGCCAGCAGTTTCGGACAGGTCCACTACGAGCAGTACTTC
cdr3_aa: CASSFGQVHYEQYF

cdr3_length: 15
d_call: TRBD2
v_call: TRBV5-5
j_call: TRBJ2-7
clone_size: once
cdr3_nt: TGTGCCAGCAGCTTAAGACTAGCGGACTCCTACGAGCAGTACTTC
cdr3_aa: CASSLRLADSYEQYF

cdr3_length: 16
d_call: TRBD2
v_call: TRBV7-8
j_call: TRBJ2-5
clone_size: .
cdr3_nt: TGTGCCAGCAGCTTAGCGCTCAGCGGGGAGCAAGAGACCCAGTACTTC
cdr3_aa: CASSLALSGEQETQYF

cdr3_length: 15
d_call: .
v_call: TRBV6-5
j_call: TRBJ2-7
clone_size: .
cdr3_nt: TGTGCCAGCAGTTACAAAGTTGGGCTTCCCTACGAGCAGTACTTC
cdr3_aa: CASSYKVGLPYEQYF

cdr3_length: 13
d_call: .
v_call: TRBV6-1
j_call: TRBJ1-6
clone_size: .
cdr3_nt: TGTGCCAGCAGTGAACACAGCAATTCACCCCTCCACTTT
cdr3_aa: CASSEHSNSPLHF

cdr3_length: 15
d_call: TRBD2
v_call: TRBV13
j_call: TRBJ2-5
clone_size: .
cdr3_nt: TGTGCCAGCAGCCCTCCCGGGGGGGCCGGGGAGACCCAGTACTTC
cdr3_aa: CASSPPGGAGETQYF

cdr3_length: 14
d_call: TRBD1
v_call: TRBV6-1
j_call: TRBJ2-7
clone_size: .
cdr3_nt: TGTGCCAGCAGTTCCCGGGACAGAGCCTACGAGCAGTACTTC
cdr3_aa: CASSSRDRAYEQYF

cdr3_length: 15
d_call: TRBD1
v_call: TRBV10-3
j_call: TRBJ1-1
clone_size: .
cdr3_nt: TGTGCCATCAGTGAGAGGGGACAGCGGAACACTGAAGCTTTCTTT
cdr3_aa: CAISERGQRNTEAFF

cdr3_length: 11
d_call: .
v_call: TRBV11-2
j_call: TRBJ1-1
clone_size: .
cdr3_nt: TGTGCCAGCAGCCCATGGGAGGGTGCTTTCTTT
cdr3_aa: CASSPWEGAFF

cdr3_length: 14
d_call: .
v_call: TRBV5-1
j_call: TRBJ2-5
clone_size: .
cdr3_nt: TGCGCCAGCAGCTTGGCTGGGGGCGGAGAGACCCAGTACTTC
cdr3_aa: CASSLAGGGETQYF

cdr3_length: 15
d_call: .
v_call: TRBV5-6
j_call: TRBJ1-1
clone_size: .
cdr3_nt: TGTGCCAGCAGCTTGGGAGGGCCCTCGAGGACTGAAGCTTTCTTT
cdr3_aa: CASSLGGPSRTEAFF

cdr3_length: 14
d_call: .
v_call: TRBV2
j_call: TRBJ1-2
clone_size: .
cdr3_nt: TGTGCCAGCAGTGAAACCAGGACTAACTATGGCTACACCTTC
cdr3_aa: CASSETRTNYGYTF

cdr3_length: 12
d_call: TRBD2
v_call: TRBV30
j_call: TRBJ2-1
clone_size: once
cdr3_nt: TGTGCCTGGGCGGGAGTACTCAATGAGCAGTTCTTC
cdr3_aa: CAWAGVLNEQFF

cdr3_length: 13
d_call: .
v_call: TRBV7-8
j_call: TRBJ2-7
clone_size: .
cdr3_nt: TGTGCCAGCAGCGACGGGGGATTCTACGAGCAGTACTTC
cdr3_aa: CASSDGGFYEQYF

cdr3_length: 15
d_call: TRBD1
v_call: TRBV2
j_call: TRBJ1-2
clone_size: once
cdr3_nt: TGTGCCAGCATTCCCGTACAGGGGGCGCTCTATGGCTACACCTTC
cdr3_aa: CASIPVQGALYGYTF

cdr3_length: 14
d_call: TRBD1
v_call: TRBV5-5
j_call: TRBJ2-7
clone_size: .
cdr3_nt: TGTGCCAGCAGCAAAGGGGGACAGGGCTACGAGCAGTACTTC
cdr3_aa: CASSKGGQGYEQYF

cdr3_length: 13
d_call: .
v_call: TRBV7-8
j_call: TRBJ1-1
clone_size: .
cdr3_nt: TGTGCCAGCAGCTTAGTTCAGAACACTGAAGCTTTCTTT
cdr3_aa: CASSLVQNTEAFF

cdr3_length: 14
d_call: TRBD2
v_call: TRBV12-5
j_call: TRBJ2-7
clone_size: .
cdr3_nt: TGTGCTAGTGGTAGCCAGGGACTACGCTACGAGCAGTACTTC
cdr3_aa: CASGSQGLRYEQYF

cdr3_length: 15
d_call: TRBD1
v_call: TRBV7-2
j_call: TRBJ2-5
clone_size: once
cdr3_nt: TGTGCCAGCAGCTTAGTGGCAGGGGGAAGCGAGACCCAGTACTTC
cdr3_aa: CASSLVAGGSETQYF

cdr3_length: 15
d_call: .
v_call: TRBV9
j_call: TRBJ2-5
clone_size: few
cdr3_nt: TGTGCCAGCAGCGTAGCCCCCGGGTACCAAGAGACCCAGTACTTC
cdr3_aa: CASSVAPGYQETQYF

cdr3_length: 14
d_call: TRBD2
v_call: TRBV19
j_call: TRBJ2-1
clone_size: medium-sized
cdr3_nt: TGTGCCAGTAGTATATTAGCGGGGAGGTATGAGCAGTTCTTC
cdr3_aa: CASSILAGRYEQFF

cdr3_length: 16
d_call: .
v_call: TRBV21-1
j_call: TRBJ1-5
clone_size: .
cdr3_nt: TGTGCCAGCAGCGCCGAGACAGGGGTTAGCAATCAGCCCCAGCATTTT
cdr3_aa: CASSAETGVSNQPQHF

cdr3_length: 11
d_call: TRBD1
v_call: TRBV5-6
j_call: TRBJ2-1
clone_size: .
cdr3_nt: TGTGCCAGCAGCTATGACAGGGGGCAGTTCTTC
cdr3_aa: CASSYDRGQFF

cdr3_length: 16
d_call: .
v_call: TRBV7-2
j_call: TRBJ1-4
clone_size: .
cdr3_nt: TGTGCCAGCAGCTTAGTGGCAGGGCTTTCTAATGAAAAACTGTTTTTT
cdr3_aa: CASSLVAGLSNEKLFF

cdr3_length: 13
d_call: .
v_call: TRBV11-3
j_call: TRBJ1-2
clone_size: .
cdr3_nt: TGTGCCAGCAGCTTAGACGGTAACTATGGCTACACCTTC
cdr3_aa: CASSLDGNYGYTF

cdr3_length: 13
d_call: TRBD1
v_call: TRBV7-3
j_call: TRBJ2-7
clone_size: .
cdr3_nt: TGTGCCAGCAGTCCGACAGGGGGCCGCGAGCAGTACTTC
cdr3_aa: CASSPTGGREQYF

cdr3_length: 15
d_call: TRBD1
v_call: TRBV2
j_call: TRBJ1-4
clone_size: .
cdr3_nt: TGTGCCAGCAGTGTCTCGGGCAGGGGGAATGAAAAACTGTTTTTT
cdr3_aa: CASSVSGRGNEKLFF